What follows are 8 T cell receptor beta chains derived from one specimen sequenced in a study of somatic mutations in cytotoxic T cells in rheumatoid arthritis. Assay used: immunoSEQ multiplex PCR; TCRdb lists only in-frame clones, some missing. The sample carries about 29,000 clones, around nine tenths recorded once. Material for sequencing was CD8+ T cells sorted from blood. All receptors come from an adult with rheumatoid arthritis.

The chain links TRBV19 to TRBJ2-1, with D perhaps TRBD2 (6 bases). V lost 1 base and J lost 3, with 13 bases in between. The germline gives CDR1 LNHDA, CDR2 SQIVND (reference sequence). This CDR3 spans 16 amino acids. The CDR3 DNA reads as TGTGCCAGTAGTATAGGGCTGGCGGGGAGCTACAATGAGCAGTTCTTC. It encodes CASSIGLAGSYNEQFF.

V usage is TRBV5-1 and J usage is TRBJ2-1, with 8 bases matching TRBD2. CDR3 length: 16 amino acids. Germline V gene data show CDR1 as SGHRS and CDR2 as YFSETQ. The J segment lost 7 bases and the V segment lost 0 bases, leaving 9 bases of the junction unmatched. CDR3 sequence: CASSLALAGGRNEQFF. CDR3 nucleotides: TGCGCCAGCAGCTTGGCGCTAGCGGGTGGGAGGAATGAGCAGTTCTTC.

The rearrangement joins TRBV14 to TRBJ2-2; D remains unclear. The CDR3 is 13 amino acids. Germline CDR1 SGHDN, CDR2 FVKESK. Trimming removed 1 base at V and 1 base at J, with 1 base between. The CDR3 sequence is CASSQVNTGELFF. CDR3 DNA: TGTGCCAGCAGCCAAGTGAACACCGGGGAGCTGTTTTTT.

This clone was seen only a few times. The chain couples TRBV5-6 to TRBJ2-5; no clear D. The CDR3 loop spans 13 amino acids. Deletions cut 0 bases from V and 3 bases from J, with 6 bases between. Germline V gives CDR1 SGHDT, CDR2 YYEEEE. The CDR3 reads CASSLVREETQYF. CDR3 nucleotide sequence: TGTGCCAGCAGCTTGGTTAGGGAAGAGACCCAGTACTTC.

As DNA, the CDR3 is TGCGCCAGCGGCCCACTAGCGGGGAGGGAGGATGAGCAGTTCTTC. Translated: CASGPLAGREDEQFF. The chain links TRBV5-1 to TRBJ2-1; 10 bases fit TRBD2. The germline V gene has CDR1 SGHRS and CDR2 YFSETQ. J lost 8 bases, V lost 7 bases, and 12 bases had no gene match. This CDR3 contains 15 residues. The full variable domain, completed using reference TRBV5-1 and TRBJ2-1, is KAGVTQTPRYLIKTRGQQVTLSCSPISGHRSVSWYQQTPGQGLQFLFEYFSETQRNKGNFPGRFSGRQFSNSRSEMNVSTLELGDSALYLCASGPLAGREDEQFFGPGTRLTVL.

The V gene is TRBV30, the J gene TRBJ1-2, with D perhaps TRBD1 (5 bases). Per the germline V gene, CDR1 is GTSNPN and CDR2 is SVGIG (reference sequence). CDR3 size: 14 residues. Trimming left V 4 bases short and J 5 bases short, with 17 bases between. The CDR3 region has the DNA TGTGCCTGGACCCCCGGGCAGGGTTATTATGGCTACACCTTC. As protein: CAWTPGQGYYGYTF.

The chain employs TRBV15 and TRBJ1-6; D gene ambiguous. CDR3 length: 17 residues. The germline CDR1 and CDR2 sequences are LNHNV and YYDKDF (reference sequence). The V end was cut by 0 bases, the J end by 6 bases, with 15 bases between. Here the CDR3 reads CATSREWAGVGNSPLHF. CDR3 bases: TGTGCCACCAGCAGAGAGTGGGCGGGTGTAGGTAATTCACCCCTCCACTTT. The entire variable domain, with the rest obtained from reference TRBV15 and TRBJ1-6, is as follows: DAMVIQNPRYQVTQFGKPVTLSCSQTLNHNVMYWYQQKSSQAPKLLFHYYDKDFNNEADTPDNFQSRRPNTSFCFLDIRSPGLGDTAMYLCATSREWAGVGNSPLHFGNGTRLTVT.

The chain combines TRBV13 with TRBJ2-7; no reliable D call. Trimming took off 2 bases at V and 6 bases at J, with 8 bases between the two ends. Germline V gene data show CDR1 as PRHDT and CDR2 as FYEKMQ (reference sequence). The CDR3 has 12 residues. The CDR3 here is CASSLNRAEQYF. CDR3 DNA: TGTGCCAGCAGCTTAAATAGGGCCGAGCAGTACTTC.